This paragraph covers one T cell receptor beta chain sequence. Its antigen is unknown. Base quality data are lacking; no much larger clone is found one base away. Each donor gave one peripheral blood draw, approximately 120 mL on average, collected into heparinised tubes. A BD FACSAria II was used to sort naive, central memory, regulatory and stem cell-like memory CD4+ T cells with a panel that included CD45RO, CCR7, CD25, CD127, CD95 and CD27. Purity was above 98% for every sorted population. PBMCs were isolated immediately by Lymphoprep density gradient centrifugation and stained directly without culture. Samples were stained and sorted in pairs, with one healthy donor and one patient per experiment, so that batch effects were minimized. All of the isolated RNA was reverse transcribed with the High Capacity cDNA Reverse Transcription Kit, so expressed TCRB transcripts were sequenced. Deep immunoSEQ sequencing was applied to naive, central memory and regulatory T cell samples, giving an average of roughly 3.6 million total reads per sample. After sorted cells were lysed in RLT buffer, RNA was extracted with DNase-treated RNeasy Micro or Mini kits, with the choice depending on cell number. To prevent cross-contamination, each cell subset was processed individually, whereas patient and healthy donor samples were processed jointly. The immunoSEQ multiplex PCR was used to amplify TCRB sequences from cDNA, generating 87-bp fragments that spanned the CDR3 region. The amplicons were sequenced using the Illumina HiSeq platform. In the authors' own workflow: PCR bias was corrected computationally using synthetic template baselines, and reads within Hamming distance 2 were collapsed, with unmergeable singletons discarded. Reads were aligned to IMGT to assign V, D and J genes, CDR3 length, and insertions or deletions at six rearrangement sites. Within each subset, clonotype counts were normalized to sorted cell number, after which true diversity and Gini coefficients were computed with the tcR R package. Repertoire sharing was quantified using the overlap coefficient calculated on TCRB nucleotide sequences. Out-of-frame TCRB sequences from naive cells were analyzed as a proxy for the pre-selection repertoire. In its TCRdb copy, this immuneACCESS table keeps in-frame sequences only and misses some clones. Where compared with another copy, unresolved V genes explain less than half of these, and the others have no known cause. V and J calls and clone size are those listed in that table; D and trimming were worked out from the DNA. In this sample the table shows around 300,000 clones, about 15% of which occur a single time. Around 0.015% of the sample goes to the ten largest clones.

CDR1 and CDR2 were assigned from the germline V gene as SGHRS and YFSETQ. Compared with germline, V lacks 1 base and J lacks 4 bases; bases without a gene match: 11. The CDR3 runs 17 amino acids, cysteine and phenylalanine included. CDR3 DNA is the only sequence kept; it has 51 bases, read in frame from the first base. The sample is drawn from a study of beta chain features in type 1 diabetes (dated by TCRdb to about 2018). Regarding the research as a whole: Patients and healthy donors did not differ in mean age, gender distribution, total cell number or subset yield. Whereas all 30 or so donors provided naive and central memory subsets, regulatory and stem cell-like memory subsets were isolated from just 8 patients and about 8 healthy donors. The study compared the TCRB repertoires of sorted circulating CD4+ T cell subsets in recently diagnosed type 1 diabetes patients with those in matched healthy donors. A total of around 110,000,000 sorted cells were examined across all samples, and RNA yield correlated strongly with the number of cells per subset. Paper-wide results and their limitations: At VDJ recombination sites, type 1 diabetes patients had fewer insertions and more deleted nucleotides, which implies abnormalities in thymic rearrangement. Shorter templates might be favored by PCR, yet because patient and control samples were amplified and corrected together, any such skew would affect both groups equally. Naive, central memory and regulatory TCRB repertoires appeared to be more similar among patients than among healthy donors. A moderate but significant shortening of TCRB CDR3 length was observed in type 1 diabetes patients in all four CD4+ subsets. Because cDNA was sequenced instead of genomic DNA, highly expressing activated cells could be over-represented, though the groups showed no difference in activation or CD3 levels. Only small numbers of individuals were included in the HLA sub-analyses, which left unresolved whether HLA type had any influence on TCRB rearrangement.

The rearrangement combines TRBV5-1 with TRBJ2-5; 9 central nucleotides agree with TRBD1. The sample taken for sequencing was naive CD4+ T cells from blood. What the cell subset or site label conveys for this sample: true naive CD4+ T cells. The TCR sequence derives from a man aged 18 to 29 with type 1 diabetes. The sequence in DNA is TGCGCCAGCAGCTTGTCAGCTTGGACAGGGGAAGGAGAGACCCAGTACTTC. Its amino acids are CASSLSAWTGEGETQYF. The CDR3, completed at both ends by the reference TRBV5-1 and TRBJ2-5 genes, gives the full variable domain KAGVTQTPRYLIKTRGQQVTLSCSPISGHRSVSWYQQTPGQGLQFLFEYFSETQRNKGNFPGRFSGRQFSNSRSEMNVSTLELGDSALYLCASSLSAWTGEGETQYFGPGTRLLVL.